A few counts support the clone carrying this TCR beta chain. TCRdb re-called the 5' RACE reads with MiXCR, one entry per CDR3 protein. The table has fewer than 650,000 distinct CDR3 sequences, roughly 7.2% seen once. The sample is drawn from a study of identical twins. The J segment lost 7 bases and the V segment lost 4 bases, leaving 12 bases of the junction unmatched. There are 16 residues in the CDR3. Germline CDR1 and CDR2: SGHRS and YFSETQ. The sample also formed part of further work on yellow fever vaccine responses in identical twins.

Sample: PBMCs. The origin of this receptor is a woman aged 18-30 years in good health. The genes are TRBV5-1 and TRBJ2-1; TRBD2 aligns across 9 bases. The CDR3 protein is CASSPPVAGAHNEQFF. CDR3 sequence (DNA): TGCGCCAGCAGCCCCCCGGTAGCGGGAGCTCATAATGAGCAGTTCTTC.